This T cell receptor beta chain was documented in a study of cytomegalovirus exposure and HLA in healthy donors. General study findings and limits: In vitro assays verified that a few CMV-associated chains recognized CMV antigens specifically. An observed cluster of highly shared sequence variants was recorded as a likely sequencing artifact.

Primers included in the PCR were 60 Vbeta and 13 Jbeta primers. Profiling relied on immunoSEQ multiplex PCR, and the TCRdb table lists in-frame clones only, not all of them. The data contain 200,000 to 250,000 clones, roughly 83% of them singletons. Per germline, CDR1 SGHTA and CDR2 FQGTGA. The CDR3 is 16 amino acids. Trimming removed 4 bases from V and 5 bases from J; junction bases left unmatched: 10. Notes on this clone: No antigen is known for it.

The specimen sequenced was PBMCs. The chain employs TRBV7-3 and TRBJ2-3; TRBD1 aligns across 9 bases. The clonotype comes from a girl aged 5 to 17 in good health and CMV-seronegative. CDR3 loop: CASSSPGTGFGDTQYF. The CDR3 region has the DNA TGTGCCAGCAGCTCCCCCGGGACAGGGTTTGGAGATACGCAGTATTTT. Complete variable domain (other parts from reference TRBV7-3 and TRBJ2-3): GAGVSQTPSNKVTEKGKYVELRCDPISGHTALYWYRQSLGQGPEFLIYFQGTGAADDSGLPNDRFFAVRPEGSVSTLKIQRTERGDSAVYLCASSSPGTGFGDTQYFGPGTRLTVL.